Each of the 7 T cell receptor beta chains below was sequenced from the same sample in a study of cytomegalovirus exposure and HLA in healthy donors. Researchers ran the PCR with 60 Vbeta and 13 Jbeta primers. The assay was immunoSEQ multiplex PCR, and TCRdb's table has in-frame clones only and misses some. There are 120,000 to 150,000 clones in the sample, with 2% to 3% held by the top ten. The specimen sequenced was PBMCs. The receptors originated from a man in his forties in good health and CMV-seronegative.

The chain uses TRBV5-6 and TRBJ1-2; 10 positions match TRBD1. Germline assignment: CDR1 SGHDT and CDR2 YYEEEE. The CDR3 contains 14 residues. Germline trimming cut 5 bases from V and 6 bases from J; bases unmatched to any gene: 7. The CDR3 sequence: CASRGTGAMDGYTF. CDR3 DNA: TGTGCCAGCAGGGGGACAGGGGCAATGGATGGCTACACCTTC.

This sequence joins TRBV2 and TRBJ1-2; D may be TRBD1 (6 bases). Trimming took 4 bases from V and 2 from J, leaving 11 bases between them. Germline V lookup: CDR1 SNHLY, CDR2 FYNNEI. This CDR3 comprises 14 residues. CDR3 DNA: TGTGCCAGCAGTGGGGACATCTGGAACTATGGCTACACCTTC. Its translation: CASSGDIWNYGYTF.

The chain joins TRBV5-4 to TRBJ2-3; D may be TRBD1 (5 bases). The CDR3 is 14 residues long. The V and J ends lost 7 bases and 4 bases respectively, with 16 bases between them. Germline V gene lookup returns CDR1 SGHNT and CDR2 YYREEE (reference sequence). The CDR3 sequence: CASLSTVQSDTQYF. The DNA for the CDR3 is TGTGCCAGCCTCTCGACAGTTCAATCAGATACGCAGTATTTT. Filled out from reference TRBV5-4 and TRBJ2-3, the complete variable domain reads ETGVTQSPTHLIKTRGQQVTLRCSSQSGHNTVSWYQQALGQGPQFIFQYYREEENGRGNFPPRFSGLQFPNYSSELNVNALELDDSALYLCASLSTVQSDTQYFGPGTRLTVL.

The rearrangement uses TRBV5-1 and TRBJ2-3; no reliable D call. The V end lost 2 bases, the J end lost 5 bases, and 9 bases lay between the germline ends. The CDR3 is made up of 13 amino acids. Germline CDR1 SGHRS, CDR2 YFSETQ. The DNA for the CDR3 is TGCGCCAGCAGCTTTACAGATGGAGATACGCAGTATTTT. It codes for CASSFTDGDTQYF. The variable domain in full, completed from reference TRBV5-1 and TRBJ2-3, reads KAGVTQTPRYLIKTRGQQVTLSCSPISGHRSVSWYQQTPGQGLQFLFEYFSETQRNKGNFPGRFSGRQFSNSRSEMNVSTLELGDSALYLCASSFTDGDTQYFGPGTRLTVL.

The V gene is TRBV7-2, the J gene TRBJ2-1, with TRBD1 matching 8 bases. Germline CDR1 reads SGHTA; CDR2 reads FQGNSA. CDR3 length equals 16 residues. With V trimmed by 2 bases and J by 0 bases, 3 bases remained unmatched. In DNA, the CDR3 is TGTGCCAGCAGCTTATCCACAGGGGGCTCCTACAATGAGCAGTTCTTC. It encodes CASSLSTGGSYNEQFF.

The chain has TRBV7-9 and TRBJ1-4; D might be TRBD1 (6 bases). CDR1 and CDR2 (germline): SEHNR, FQNEAQ (reference sequence). Between the trimmed V and J ends, which lost 4 bases and 0 bases, there was a span of 9 bases. CDR3 size: 15 residues. Here the CDR3 reads CASSSGQTTNEKLFF. The CDR3 DNA reads TGTGCCAGCAGCTCCGGACAGACAACTAATGAAAAACTGTTTTTT.

This sequence joins TRBV6-1 and TRBJ2-7; 7 bases align to TRBD1. Germline trimming cut 6 bases from V and 2 bases from J; bases unmatched to any gene: 10. The CDR3 sequence is 15 residues long. Germline assignment: CDR1 MNHNS and CDR2 SASEGT. CDR3 loop: CASRLTGTAAYEQYF. CDR3 nucleotides: TGTGCCAGCAGACTCACCGGGACAGCTGCCTACGAGCAGTACTTC.